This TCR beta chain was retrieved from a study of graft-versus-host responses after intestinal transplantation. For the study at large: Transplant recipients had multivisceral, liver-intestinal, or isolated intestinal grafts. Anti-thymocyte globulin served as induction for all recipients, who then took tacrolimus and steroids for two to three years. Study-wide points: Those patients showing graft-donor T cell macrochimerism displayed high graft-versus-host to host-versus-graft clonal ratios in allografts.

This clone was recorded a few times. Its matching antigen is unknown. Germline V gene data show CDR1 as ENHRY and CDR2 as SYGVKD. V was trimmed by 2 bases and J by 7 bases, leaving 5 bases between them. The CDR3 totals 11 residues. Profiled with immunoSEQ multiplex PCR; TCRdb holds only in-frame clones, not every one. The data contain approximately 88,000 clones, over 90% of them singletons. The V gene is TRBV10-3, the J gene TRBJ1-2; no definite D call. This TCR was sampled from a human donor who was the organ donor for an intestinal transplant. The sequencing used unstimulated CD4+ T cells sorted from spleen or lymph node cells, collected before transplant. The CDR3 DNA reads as TGTGCCATCAGTGAGAATGGTGGCTACACCTTC. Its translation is CAISENGGYTF.